This TCR beta chain was obtained from a study of blood T cell repertoires in COVID-19. Profiled with immunoSEQ multiplex PCR; TCRdb holds only in-frame clones, not every one. The data contain hundreds of thousands of clones, 86% of them seen just once; the ten biggest clones take up roughly 2%. The CDR3 has 11 residues. Germline trimming cut 3 bases from V and 7 bases from J; bases unmatched to any gene: 3. Germline-derived CDR1 and CDR2 are DFQATT and SNEGSKA (reference sequence). Living in 20 to 30 US areas, the participants were between roughly 18 and 90 years of age. V usage is TRBV20-1 and J usage is TRBJ2-7; 7 positions agree with TRBD2. This clonotype was obtained from a woman in her forties or fifties who had recovered from COVID-19. The sequenced sample consisted of PBMCs or T cells enriched from blood (not recorded which). The CDR3, as DNA: TGCAGTGCTAGTGGGGGGGGTGAGCAGTACTTC. It yields the protein CSASGGGEQYF.